This T cell receptor (beta chain) was identified during a study of shared clonotypes between healthy human individuals. Study outcomes and limitations: Represented genetic and exposure-history diversity was restricted by having few donors. Clonotype sharing among the donors was expected to vary with sequencing depth. Non-shared clonotypes were found to have lower generation probabilities than the clonotypes that were shared by all four of the sorted-subset donors.

For this clone: The target antigen is unknown.

Healthy HIV-negative adults with no recent acute infections or vaccinations were recruited as donors. Looked up from germline, CDR1 is MNHNS and CDR2 is SASEGT. This CDR3 has 14 amino acids. V shed 6 bases and J shed 9 bases, with 20 bases lying between them. Repertoires were generated with immunoSEQ multiplex PCR, while TCRdb's copy carries only in-frame clones and drops some. The sample has just over 2,000,000 clones; 90% to 95% are singletons. The material sequenced was naive CD4+ T cells sorted from blood. Subset defined: CD45RA+ positively selected. The clonotype was recovered from a man between 18 and 35 years old in good health. The gene calls are TRBV6-1 and TRBJ1-1; D is unresolved. CDR3: CASSELGVRRQAFF. CDR3 sequence (DNA): TGTGCCAGCAGCGAGCTAGGAGTGCGGAGACAAGCTTTCTTT.